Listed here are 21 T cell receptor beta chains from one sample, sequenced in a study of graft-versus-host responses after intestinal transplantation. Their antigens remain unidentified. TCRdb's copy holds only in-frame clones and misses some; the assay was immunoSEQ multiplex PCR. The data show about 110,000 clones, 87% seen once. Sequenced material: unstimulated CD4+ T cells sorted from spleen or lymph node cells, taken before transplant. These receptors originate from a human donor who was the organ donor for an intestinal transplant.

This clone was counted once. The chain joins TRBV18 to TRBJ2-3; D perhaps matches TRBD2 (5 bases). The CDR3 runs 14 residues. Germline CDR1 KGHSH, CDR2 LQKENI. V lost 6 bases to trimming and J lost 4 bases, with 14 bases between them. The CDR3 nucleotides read TGTGCCAGCTCCCCAGAACTAGTTCCAGATACGCAGTATTTT. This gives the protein CASSPELVPDTQYF.

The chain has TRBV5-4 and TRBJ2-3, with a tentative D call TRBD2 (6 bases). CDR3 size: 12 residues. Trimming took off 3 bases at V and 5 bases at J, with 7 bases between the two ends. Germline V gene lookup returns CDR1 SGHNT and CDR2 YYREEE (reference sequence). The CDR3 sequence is CASSSGEDTQYF. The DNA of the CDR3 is TGTGCCAGCAGCTCGGGGGAAGATACGCAGTATTTT.

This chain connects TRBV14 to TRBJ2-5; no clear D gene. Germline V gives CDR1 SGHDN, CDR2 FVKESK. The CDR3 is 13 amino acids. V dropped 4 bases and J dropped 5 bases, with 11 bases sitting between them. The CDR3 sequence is CASSRSVLETQYF. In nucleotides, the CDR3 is TGTGCCAGCAGCCGTTCCGTACTGGAGACCCAGTACTTC. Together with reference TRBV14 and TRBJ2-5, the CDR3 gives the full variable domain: EAGVTQFPSHSVIEKGQTVTLRCDPISGHDNLYWYRRVMGKEIKFLLHFVKESKQDESGMPNNRFLAERTGGTYSTLKVQPAELEDSGVYFCASSRSVLETQYFGPGTRLLVL.

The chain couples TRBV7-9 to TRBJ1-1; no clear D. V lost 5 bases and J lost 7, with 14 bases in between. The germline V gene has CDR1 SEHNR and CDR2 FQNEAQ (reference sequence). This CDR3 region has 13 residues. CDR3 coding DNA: TGTGCCAGCAGCCCGTCTGCATACTATGAAGCTTTCTTT. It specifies CASSPSAYYEAFF.

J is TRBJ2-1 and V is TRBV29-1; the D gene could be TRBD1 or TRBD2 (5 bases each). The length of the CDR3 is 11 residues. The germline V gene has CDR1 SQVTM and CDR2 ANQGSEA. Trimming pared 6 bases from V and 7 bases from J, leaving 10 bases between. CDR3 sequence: CSVGTVNEQFF. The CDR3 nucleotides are TGCAGCGTGGGGACCGTGAATGAGCAGTTCTTC.

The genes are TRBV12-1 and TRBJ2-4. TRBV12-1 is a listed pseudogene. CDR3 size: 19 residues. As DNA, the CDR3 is TGTGCCAGCAGCTTCTCCAAAAACTTCACGGTGGGGACCAAAAACATTCAGTACTTC. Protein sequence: CASSFSKNFTVGTKNIQYF.

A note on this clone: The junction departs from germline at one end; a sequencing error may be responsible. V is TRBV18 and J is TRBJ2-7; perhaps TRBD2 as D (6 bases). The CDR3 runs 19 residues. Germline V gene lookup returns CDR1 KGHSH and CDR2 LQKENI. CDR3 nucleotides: TGTGTCAGCTCACCTACCTCTAGCCCGGCGGGATCCTTATATTACGAGCAGTACTTC. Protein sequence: CVSSPTSSPAGSLYYEQYF.

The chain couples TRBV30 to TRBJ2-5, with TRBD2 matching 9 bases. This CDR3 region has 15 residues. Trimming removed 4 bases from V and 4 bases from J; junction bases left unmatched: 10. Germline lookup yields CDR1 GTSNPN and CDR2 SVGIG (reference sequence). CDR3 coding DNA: TGTGCCTGGACTTATTTAGCGGGAGTTGTAGAGACCCAGTACTTC. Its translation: CAWTYLAGVVETQYF. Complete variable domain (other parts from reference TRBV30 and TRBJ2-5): SQTIHQWPATLVQPVGSPLSLECTVEGTSNPNLYWYRQAAGRGLQLLFYSVGIGQISSEVPQNLSASRPQDRQFILSSKKLLLSDSGFYLCAWTYLAGVVETQYFGPGTRLLVL.

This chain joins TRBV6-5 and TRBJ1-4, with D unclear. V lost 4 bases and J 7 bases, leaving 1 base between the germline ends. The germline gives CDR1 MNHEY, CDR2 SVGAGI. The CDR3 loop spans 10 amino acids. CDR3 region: CASSFEKLFF. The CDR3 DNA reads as TGTGCCAGCAGTTTTGAAAAACTGTTTTTT.

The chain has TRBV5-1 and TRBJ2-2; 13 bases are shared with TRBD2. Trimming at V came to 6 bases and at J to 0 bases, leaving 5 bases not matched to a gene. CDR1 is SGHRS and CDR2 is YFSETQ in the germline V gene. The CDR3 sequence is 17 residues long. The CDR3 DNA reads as TGCGCCAGCACCTGGACTAGCGGGAGCCCGAACACCGGGGAGCTGTTTTTT. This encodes CASTWTSGSPNTGELFF.

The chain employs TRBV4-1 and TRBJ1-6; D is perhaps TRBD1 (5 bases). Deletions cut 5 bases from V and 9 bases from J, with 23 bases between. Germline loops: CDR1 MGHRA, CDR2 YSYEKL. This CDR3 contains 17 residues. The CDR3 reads CASSKTTFGGVGSPLHF. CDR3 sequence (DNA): TGCGCCAGCAGCAAGACTACCTTCGGGGGGGTGGGTTCACCCCTCCACTTT.

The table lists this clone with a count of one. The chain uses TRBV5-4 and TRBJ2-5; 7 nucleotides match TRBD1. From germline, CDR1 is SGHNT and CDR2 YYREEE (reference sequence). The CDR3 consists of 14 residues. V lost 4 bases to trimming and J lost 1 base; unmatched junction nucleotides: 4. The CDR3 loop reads CASSPGQAQETQYF. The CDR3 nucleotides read TGTGCCAGCAGCCCCGGACAGGCCCAAGAGACCCAGTACTTC.

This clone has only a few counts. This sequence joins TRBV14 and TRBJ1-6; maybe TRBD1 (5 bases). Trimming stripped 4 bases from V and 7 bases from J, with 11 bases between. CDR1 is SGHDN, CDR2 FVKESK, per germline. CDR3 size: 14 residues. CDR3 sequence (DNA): TGTGCCAGCAGCCCCCGGGACCGCAATTCACCCCTCCACTTT. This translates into CASSPRDRNSPLHF.

The CDR3 bases are TGTGCCAGCAGCTTGCCAGGGGGCACAGATACGCAGTATTTT. Its translation: CASSLPGGTDTQYF. The chain uses TRBV5-4 and TRBJ2-3, with a weak D call TRBD1 (6 bases). The CDR3 totals 14 residues. Trimming cost V 1 base and J 1 base, with 7 bases left between them. Germline V gives CDR1 SGHNT, CDR2 YYREEE (reference sequence).

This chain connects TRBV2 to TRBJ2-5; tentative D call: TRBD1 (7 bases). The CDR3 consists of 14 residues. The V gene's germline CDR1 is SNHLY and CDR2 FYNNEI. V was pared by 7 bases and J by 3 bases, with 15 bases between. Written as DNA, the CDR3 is TGTGCCAGCACCGGAGGCAGGGGGGAAGAGACCCAGTACTTC. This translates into CASTGGRGEETQYF.

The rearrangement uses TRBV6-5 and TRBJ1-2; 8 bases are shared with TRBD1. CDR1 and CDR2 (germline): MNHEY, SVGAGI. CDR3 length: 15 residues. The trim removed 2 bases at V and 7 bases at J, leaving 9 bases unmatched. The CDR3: CASSYLTGGWRGYTF. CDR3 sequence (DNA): TGTGCCAGCAGTTACCTAACAGGGGGATGGCGTGGCTACACCTTC.

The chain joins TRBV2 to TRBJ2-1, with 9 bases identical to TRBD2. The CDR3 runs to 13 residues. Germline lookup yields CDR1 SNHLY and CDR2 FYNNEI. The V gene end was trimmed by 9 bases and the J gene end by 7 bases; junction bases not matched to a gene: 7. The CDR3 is CARSSGRGNEQFF. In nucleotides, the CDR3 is TGTGCCAGGAGTAGCGGGAGAGGTAATGAGCAGTTCTTC.

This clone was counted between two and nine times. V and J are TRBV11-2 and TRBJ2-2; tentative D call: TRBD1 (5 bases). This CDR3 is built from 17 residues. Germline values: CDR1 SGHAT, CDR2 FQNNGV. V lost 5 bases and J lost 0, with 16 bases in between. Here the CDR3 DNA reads TGTGCCAGCAGCCCTCCTTACCGACAGACGAACACCGGGGAGCTGTTTTTT. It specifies CASSPPYRQTNTGELFF.

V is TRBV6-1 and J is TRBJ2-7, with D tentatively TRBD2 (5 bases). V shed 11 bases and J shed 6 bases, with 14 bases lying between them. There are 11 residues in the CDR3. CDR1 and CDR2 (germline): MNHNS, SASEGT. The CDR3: CAVQRASEQYF. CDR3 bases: TGTGCCGTTCAGAGGGCGAGCGAGCAGTACTTC.

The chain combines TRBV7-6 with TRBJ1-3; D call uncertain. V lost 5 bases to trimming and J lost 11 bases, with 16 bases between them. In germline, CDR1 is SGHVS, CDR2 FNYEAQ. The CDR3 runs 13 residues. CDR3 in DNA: TGTGCCAGCAGCCCCGGCCCGGGAGAGGCCATATATTTT. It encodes CASSPGPGEAIYF.

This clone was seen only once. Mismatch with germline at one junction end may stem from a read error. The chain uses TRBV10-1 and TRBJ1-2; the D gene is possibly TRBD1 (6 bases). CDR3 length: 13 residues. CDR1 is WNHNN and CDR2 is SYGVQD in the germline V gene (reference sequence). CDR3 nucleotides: TGCGCCAGTAGTGCCGGGACAACATATGGCTACACCTTC. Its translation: CASSAGTTYGYTF.